This TCR beta chain comes out of a study of T cells after yellow fever vaccination. The V and J ends lost 3 bases and 2 bases, in that order; junction bases with no gene match: 3. The CDR3 totals 14 residues. Germline CDR1 SGHRS, CDR2 YFSETQ. This clonotype was counted ten times or more. TCRdb reprocessed the 5' RACE reads via MiXCR and lists one record per CDR3 protein. The sample shows almost 70,000 distinct CDR3 sequences, approximately 5.9% of them seen only once. This specimen was CD4+ T cells sorted from PBMCs, taken about 2 weeks after the first yellow fever vaccination. The chain carries TRBV5-1 and TRBJ2-3, with 7 bases identical to TRBD1. This TCR derives from a man aged 18 to 35 who received the YFV17D yellow fever vaccine. The CDR3 sequence is CASSSGTATDTQYF. For the CDR3, the DNA is TGCGCCAGCAGCTCAGGGACAGCCACAGATACGCAGTATTTT. Filled out from reference TRBV5-1 and TRBJ2-3, the complete variable domain reads KAGVTQTPRYLIKTRGQQVTLSCSPISGHRSVSWYQQTPGQGLQFLFEYFSETQRNKGNFPGRFSGRQFSNSRSEMNVSTLELGDSALYLCASSSGTATDTQYFGPGTRLTVL.